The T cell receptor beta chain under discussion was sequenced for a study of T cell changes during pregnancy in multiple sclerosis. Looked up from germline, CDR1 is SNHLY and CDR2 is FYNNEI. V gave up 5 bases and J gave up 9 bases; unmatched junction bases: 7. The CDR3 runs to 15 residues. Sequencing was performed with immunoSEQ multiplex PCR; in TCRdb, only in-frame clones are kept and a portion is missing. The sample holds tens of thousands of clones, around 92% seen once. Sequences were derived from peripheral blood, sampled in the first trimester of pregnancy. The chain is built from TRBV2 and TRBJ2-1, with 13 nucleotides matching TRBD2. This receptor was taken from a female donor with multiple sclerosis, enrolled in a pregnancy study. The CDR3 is CASSKLAGGTGEQFF. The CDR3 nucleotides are TGTGCCAGCAGTAAACTAGCGGGGGGGACAGGTGAGCAGTTCTTC.